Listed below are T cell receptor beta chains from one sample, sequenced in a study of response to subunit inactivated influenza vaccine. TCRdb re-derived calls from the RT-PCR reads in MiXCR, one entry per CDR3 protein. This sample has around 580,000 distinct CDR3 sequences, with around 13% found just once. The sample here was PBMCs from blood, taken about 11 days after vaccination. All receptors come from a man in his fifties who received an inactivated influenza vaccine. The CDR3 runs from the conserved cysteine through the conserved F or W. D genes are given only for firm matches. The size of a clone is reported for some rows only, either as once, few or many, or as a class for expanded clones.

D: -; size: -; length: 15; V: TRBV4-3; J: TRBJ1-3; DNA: TGCGCCAGCAGCCCAAGCCAAGGGTCTGGAAACACCATATATTTT; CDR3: CASSPSQGSGNTIYF
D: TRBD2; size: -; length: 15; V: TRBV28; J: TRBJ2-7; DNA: TGTGCCAGCAGTCCTTCACACCTAGCGGGAGTCGATTTTAACTTC; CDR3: CASSPSHLAGVDFNF
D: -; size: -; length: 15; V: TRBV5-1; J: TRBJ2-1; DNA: TGCGCCAGCAGCTTGGAAGGGTCGGGGTATGATGAGCAGTTCTTC; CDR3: CASSLEGSGYDEQFF
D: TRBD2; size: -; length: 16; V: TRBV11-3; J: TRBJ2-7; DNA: TGTGCCAGCAGCTTAGGGGCGACTAGCGGGCCCTACGAGCAGTACTTC; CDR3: CASSLGATSGPYEQYF
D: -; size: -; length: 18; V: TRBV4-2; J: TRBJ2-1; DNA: TGTGCCAGCAGCCGTCGGGGATACACGGAAGGTGGGGTCAATGAGCAGTTCTTC; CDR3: CASSRRGYTEGGVNEQFF
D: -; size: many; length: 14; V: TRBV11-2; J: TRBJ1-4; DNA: TGTGCCAGCAGCCACTCCTCAGCGAATGAAAAACTGTTTTTT; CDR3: CASSHSSANEKLFF
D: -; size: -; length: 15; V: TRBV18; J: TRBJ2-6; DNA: TGTGCCAGCTCACCACCCTCAACTGGGGCCAACGTCCTGACTTTC; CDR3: CASSPPSTGANVLTF
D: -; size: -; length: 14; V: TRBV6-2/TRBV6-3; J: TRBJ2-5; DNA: TGTGCCAGCAGCCGAGTTCTAGCAAGGGAGACCCAGTACTTC; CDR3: CASSRVLARETQYF
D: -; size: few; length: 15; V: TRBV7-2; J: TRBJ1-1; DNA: TGTGCCAGCAGCTTATCCCCGTATGGTAGTACTGAAGCTTTCTTT; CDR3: CASSLSPYGSTEAFF
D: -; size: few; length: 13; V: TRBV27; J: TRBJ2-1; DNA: TGTGCCAGCAGTTTTAACAGTAGGGATGAGCAGTTCTTC; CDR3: CASSFNSRDEQFF
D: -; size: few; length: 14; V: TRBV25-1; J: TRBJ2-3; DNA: TGTGCCAGCAGTGAAACGGGGAGCACAGATACGCAGTATTTT; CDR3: CASSETGSTDTQYF
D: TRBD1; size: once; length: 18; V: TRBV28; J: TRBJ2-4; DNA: TGTGCCAGCAGTTTGAGCGAAACTCGGACAGGGCTACGAAACATTCAGTACTTC; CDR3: CASSLSETRTGLRNIQYF
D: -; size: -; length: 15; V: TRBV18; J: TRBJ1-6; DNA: TGTGCCAGCTCACCACGGGCCCCTACAAATTCACCCCTCCACTTT; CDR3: CASSPRAPTNSPLHF
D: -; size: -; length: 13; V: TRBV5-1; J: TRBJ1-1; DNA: TGCGCCAGCAGCTTTGGAGGGTCTGCTGAAGCTTTCTTT; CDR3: CASSFGGSAEAFF
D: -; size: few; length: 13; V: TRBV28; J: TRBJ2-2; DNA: TGTGCCAGCAGACTTACTACAGGAGGGGAGCTGTTTTTT; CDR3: CASRLTTGGELFF
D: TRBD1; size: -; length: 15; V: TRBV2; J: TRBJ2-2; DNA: TGTGCCAACAGAGTTGGGACAGTAAACACCGGGGAGCTGTTTTTT; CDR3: CANRVGTVNTGELFF
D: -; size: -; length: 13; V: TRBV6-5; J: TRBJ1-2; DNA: TGTGCCAGCAGTTACTCGTTCCCCGAACCACTCAGCTTC; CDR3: CASSYSFPEPLSF
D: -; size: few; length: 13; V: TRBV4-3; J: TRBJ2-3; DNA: TGCGCCAGCAGCCAAGAATCCCAGGACCCGCAGTATTTT; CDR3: CASSQESQDPQYF